This T cell receptor delta chain was identified during a study of gamma-delta T cells after stem cell transplantation. Trimming stripped 3 bases from V and 4 bases from J, with 17 bases between. Germline V gives CDR1 GEAIGNYY, CDR2 EKD. The CDR3 contains 16 residues. For this clone: TCRdb attributes to this sequence the protein of a much larger clone, which differs from the DNA translation at residue 7; a read error is likely, and the protein displayed is translated from the DNA.

TCRdb re-called clones from the RT-PCR reads via CATT. Among approximately 2,400 delta-chain clones listed, around 5.6% were seen once. The clonotype was recovered from a human donor. It is not recorded whose cells these are; they may come from a transplant donor. The V gene is TRDV2, the J gene TRDJ2, with D possibly TRDD3 on 5 matching bases. The sample consisted of gamma-delta T cells. CDR3 sequence: CACDPLAGARTAQLFF. The CDR3 DNA is TGTGCCTGTGACCCCCTTGCGGGGGCTAGGACAGCACAACTCTTCTTT.